This T cell receptor (beta chain) was observed in a study of response to subunit inactivated influenza vaccine. MiXCR was run by TCRdb on the RT-PCR reads, yielding one entry per CDR3 protein. The top ten clones hold more than 9.5% of a sample with a few hundred thousand distinct CDR3 sequences, around 11% of them seen once. Germline V gives CDR1 SGHRS, CDR2 YFSETQ. Trimming took 0 bases from V and 4 from J, leaving 11 bases between them. There are 15 residues in the CDR3. The same data also went into a second study, on T cells expressing NK-cell markers. From that study: Researchers built TCR beta cDNA using 5'RACE template switching with UMIs. Several donors likewise had their CD3+CD56-NKG2C+ fraction led by these clonotypes. It was still unclear whether expanded NKG2C+ T cell clones were HCMV specific.

This specimen consisted of PBMCs from blood, obtained on the day of vaccination. J is TRBJ2-1 and V is TRBV5-1; either TRBD1 or TRBD2 may supply D (5 bases each). This receptor was taken from a man aged 50-60 years who received an inactivated influenza vaccine. CDR3 in amino acids: CASSLVGTQYNEQFF. The DNA for the CDR3 is TGCGCCAGCAGCTTGGTGGGGACGCAGTACAATGAGCAGTTCTTC.